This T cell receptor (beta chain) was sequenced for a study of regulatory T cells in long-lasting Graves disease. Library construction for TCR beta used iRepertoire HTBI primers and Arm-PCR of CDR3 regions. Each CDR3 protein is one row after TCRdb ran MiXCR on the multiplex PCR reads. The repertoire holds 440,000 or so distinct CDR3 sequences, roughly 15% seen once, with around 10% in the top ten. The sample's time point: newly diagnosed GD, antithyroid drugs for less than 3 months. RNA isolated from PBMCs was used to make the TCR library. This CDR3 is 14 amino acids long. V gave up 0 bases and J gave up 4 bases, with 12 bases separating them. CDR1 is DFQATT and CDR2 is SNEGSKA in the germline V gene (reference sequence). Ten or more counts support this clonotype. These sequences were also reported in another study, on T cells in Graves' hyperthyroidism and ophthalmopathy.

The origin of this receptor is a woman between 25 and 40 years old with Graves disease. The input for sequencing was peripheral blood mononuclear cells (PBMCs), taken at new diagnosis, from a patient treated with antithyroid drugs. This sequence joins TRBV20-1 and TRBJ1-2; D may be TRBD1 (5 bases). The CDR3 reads CSARETGRAYGYTF. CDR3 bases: TGCAGTGCTAGAGAGACCGGCAGGGCCTATGGCTACACCTTC.